The present TCR beta chain was sequenced within a study of T cell responses to AZD1222 COVID-19 vaccine. Study-wide results and caveats: Once two AZD1222 doses were given, Spike-specific TCR breadth and depth went up. Variant regions that are unmutated are reportedly the target of nearly half of spike-specific TCRs. CD4 TCRs associated with vaccination spanned spike, dominating at 160-218 and 743-854.

On this clone: The antigen is undetermined.

Libraries were prepared by immunoSEQ multiplex PCR; TCRdb keeps only in-frame clonotypes and omits some of them. The table records roughly 140,000 clones, 88% of them present only once. With 5 bases clipped from V and 0 bases from J, the junction kept 2 bases outside the gene matches. Germline CDR1 reads SGHTA; CDR2 reads FQGTGA. The CDR3 has 15 residues. Sequenced here: peripheral blood, sampled on day 0 of AZD1222 vaccination. V is TRBV7-3 and J is TRBJ2-1; 9 bases agree with TRBD2. This sequence was found in an adult in good health. CDR3 nucleotides: TGTGCCAGCAGCGTTAGCGGGAGCTCCTACAATGAGCAGTTCTTC. This sequence encodes CASSVSGSSYNEQFF.